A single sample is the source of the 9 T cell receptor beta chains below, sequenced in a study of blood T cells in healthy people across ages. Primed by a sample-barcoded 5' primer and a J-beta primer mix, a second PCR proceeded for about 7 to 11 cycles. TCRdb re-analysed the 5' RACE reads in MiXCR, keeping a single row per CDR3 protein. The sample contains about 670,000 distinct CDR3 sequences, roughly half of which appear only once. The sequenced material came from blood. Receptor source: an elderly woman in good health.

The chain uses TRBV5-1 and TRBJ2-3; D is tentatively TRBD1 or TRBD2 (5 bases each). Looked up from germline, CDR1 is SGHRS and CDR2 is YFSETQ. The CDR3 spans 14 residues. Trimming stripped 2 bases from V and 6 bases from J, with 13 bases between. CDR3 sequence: CASSFRGEKDTQYF. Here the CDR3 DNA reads TGCGCCAGCAGCTTCCGAGGGGAGAAGGATACGCAGTATTTT.

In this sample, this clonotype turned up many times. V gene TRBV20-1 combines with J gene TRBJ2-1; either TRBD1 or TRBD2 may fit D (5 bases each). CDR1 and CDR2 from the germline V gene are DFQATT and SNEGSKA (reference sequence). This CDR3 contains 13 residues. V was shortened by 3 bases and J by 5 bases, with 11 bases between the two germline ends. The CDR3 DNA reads TGCAGTGCTAGGCAGAGGGGAGACAATGAGCAGTTCTTC. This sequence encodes CSARQRGDNEQFF.

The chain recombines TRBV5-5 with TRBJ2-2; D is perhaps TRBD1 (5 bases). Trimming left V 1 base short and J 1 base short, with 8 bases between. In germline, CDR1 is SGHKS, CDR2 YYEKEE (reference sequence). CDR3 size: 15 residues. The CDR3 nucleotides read TGTGCCAGCAGCTTGAGACAGCAGAACACCGGGGAGCTGTTTTTT. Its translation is CASSLRQQNTGELFF. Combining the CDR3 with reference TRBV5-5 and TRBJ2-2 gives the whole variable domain DAGVTQSPTHLIKTRGQQVTLRCSPISGHKSVSWYQQVLGQGPQFIFQYYEKEERGRGNFPDRFSARQFPNYSSELNVNALLLGDSALYLCASSLRQQNTGELFFGEGSRLTVL.

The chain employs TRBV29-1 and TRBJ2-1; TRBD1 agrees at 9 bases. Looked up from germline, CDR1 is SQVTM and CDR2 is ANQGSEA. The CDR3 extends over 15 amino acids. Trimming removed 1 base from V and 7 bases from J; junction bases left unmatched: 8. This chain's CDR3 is CSVEAGSTGGNEQFF. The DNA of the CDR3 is TGCAGCGTTGAAGCGGGGTCGACAGGGGGTAATGAGCAGTTCTTC.

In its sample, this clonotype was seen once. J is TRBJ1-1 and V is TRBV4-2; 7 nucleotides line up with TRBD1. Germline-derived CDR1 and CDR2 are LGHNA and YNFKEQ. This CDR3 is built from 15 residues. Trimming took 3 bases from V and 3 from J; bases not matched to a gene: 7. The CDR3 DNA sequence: TGTGCCAGCAGCCAGACAGGGAGCAGGGACACTGAAGCTTTCTTT. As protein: CASSQTGSRDTEAFF.

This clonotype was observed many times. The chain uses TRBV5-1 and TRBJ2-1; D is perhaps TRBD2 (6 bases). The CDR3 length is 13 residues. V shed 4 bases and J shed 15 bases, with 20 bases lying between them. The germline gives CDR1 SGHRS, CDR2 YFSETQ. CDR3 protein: CASSPAVEGFRFF. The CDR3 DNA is TGCGCCAGCAGCCCCGCTGTGGAGGGCTTTCGGTTCTTC.

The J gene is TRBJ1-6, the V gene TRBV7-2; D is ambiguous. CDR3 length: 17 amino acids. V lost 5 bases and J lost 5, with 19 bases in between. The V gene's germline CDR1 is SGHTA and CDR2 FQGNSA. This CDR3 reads CASSPRSANLHNSPLHF. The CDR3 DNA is TGTGCCAGCAGCCCGCGGTCGGCAAATCTCCATAATTCACCCCTCCACTTT.

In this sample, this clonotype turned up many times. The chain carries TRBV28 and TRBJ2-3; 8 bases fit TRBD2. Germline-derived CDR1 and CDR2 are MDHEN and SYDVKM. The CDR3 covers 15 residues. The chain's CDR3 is CATPGGDASTDTQYF. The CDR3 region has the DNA TGTGCGACTCCCGGGGGGGACGCTAGCACAGATACGCAGTATTTT.

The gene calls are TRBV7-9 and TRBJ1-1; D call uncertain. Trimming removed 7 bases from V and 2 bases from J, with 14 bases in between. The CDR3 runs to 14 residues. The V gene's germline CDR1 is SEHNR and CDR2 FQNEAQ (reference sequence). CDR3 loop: CASTPNGPNTEAFF. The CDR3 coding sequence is TGTGCCAGCACCCCCAATGGCCCAAACACTGAAGCTTTCTTT.